These 29 T cell receptor beta chains were sequenced from one sample in a study of control samples from healthy donors and cancer patients. Profiling relied on immunoSEQ multiplex PCR, and the TCRdb table lists in-frame clones only, not all of them. This repertoire includes roughly 190,000 clones. Sample: blood. Receptors originate from a woman aged 25 to 39 in good health.

The V and J genes are TRBV28 and TRBJ1-1; D unresolved. Germline assignment: CDR1 MDHEN and CDR2 SYDVKM. V lost 5 bases, J lost 3 bases, and 16 bases lay in between. This CDR3 has 15 residues. The CDR3 sequence: CASSTSGRGDTEAFF. The CDR3 DNA reads as TGTGCCAGCAGTACATCCGGCCGGGGAGACACTGAAGCTTTCTTT.

This chain joins TRBV27 and TRBJ1-5; no firm D call. This CDR3 has 15 amino acids. Between the trimmed V and J ends, which lost 4 bases and 1 base, there was a span of 11 bases. Germline V gives CDR1 MNHEY, CDR2 SMNVEV (reference sequence). CDR3 protein: CASSSGVKSNQPQHF. The CDR3 region has the DNA TGTGCCAGCAGTTCCGGGGTAAAAAGCAATCAGCCCCAGCATTTT.

This chain joins TRBV15 and TRBJ1-1; D possibly corresponds to TRBD1 (5 bases). CDR3 length equals 13 residues. Trimming stripped 1 base from V and 6 bases from J, with 9 bases between. The germline V gene has CDR1 LNHNV and CDR2 YYDKDF (reference sequence). The CDR3 DNA reads TGTGCCACCAGCAGAGGACGGGGCGCTGAAGCTTTCTTT. Its translation is CATSRGRGAEAFF. Supplemented by reference TRBV15 and TRBJ1-1, the full variable domain reads DAMVIQNPRYQVTQFGKPVTLSCSQTLNHNVMYWYQQKSSQAPKLLFHYYDKDFNNEADTPDNFQSRRPNTSFCFLDIRSPGLGDTAMYLCATSRGRGAEAFFGQGTRLTVV.

This chain connects TRBV24-1 to TRBJ1-2; D unresolved. Germline V gene sequence: CDR1 KGHDR, CDR2 SFDVKD. The CDR3 totals 11 residues. V lost 9 bases and J 1 base, leaving 5 bases between the germline ends. The CDR3 sequence is CATADNYGYTF. The DNA of the CDR3 is TGTGCCACCGCAGATAACTATGGCTACACCTTC.

Here the CDR3 reads CASSVPYGYTF. The CDR3 coding sequence is TGTGCCAGCAGTGTGCCCTATGGCTACACCTTC. The chain recombines TRBV7-9 with TRBJ1-2; D not certain. The CDR3 contains 11 residues. Germline V lookup: CDR1 SEHNR, CDR2 FQNEAQ (reference sequence). Trimming pared 6 bases from V and 4 bases from J, leaving 6 bases between. The full variable domain, in which reference TRBV7-9 and TRBJ1-2 provide the parts outside the CDR3, is DTGVSQNPRHKITKRGQNVTFRCDPISEHNRLYWYRQTLGQGPEFLTYFQNEAQLEKSRLLSDRFSAERPKGSFSTLEIQRTEQGDSAMYLCASSVPYGYTFGSGTRLTVV.

The chain is built from TRBV10-3 and TRBJ2-5; 11 bases map to TRBD2. The V and J ends lost 4 bases and 5 bases, in that order; junction bases with no gene match: 9. The CDR3 has 16 residues. From germline, CDR1 is ENHRY and CDR2 SYGVKD. For the CDR3, the DNA is TGTGCCATCAGTGCGGGGCTAGCGGGGGGCGAGGAGACCCAGTACTTC. This encodes CAISAGLAGGEETQYF.

The chain combines TRBV27 with TRBJ2-5, with TRBD2 matching over 7 bases. Germline assignment: CDR1 MNHEY and CDR2 SMNVEV (reference sequence). The CDR3 consists of 14 residues. The V segment lost 3 bases and the J segment 1 base; nucleotides outside the gene matches: 2. The CDR3 nucleotides are TGTGCCAGCAGTTTTGGCGGGGGCCAAGAGACCCAGTACTTC. Encoded protein: CASSFGGGQETQYF.

The chain carries TRBV19 and TRBJ2-1; D call uncertain. Germline V gene sequence: CDR1 LNHDA, CDR2 SQIVND (reference sequence). The CDR3 spans 14 residues. Trimming pared 5 bases from V and 4 bases from J, leaving 12 bases between. The CDR3 spells CASSWGLRYNEQFF. In DNA form, the CDR3 reads TGTGCCAGTAGTTGGGGATTACGGTACAATGAGCAGTTCTTC.

The chain recombines TRBV7-3 with TRBJ2-3; TRBD2 is a possible D gene (7 bases). Trimming took off 3 bases at V and 2 bases at J, with 12 bases between the two ends. This CDR3 is built from 15 residues. The germline V gene encodes CDR1 SGHTA and CDR2 FQGTGA. CDR3 nucleotides: TGTGCCAGCAGCTTTAGGGGGGGCCCCACAGATACGCAGTATTTT. This translates into CASSFRGGPTDTQYF. Looking up the rest from reference TRBV7-3 and TRBJ2-3 gives the full variable domain: GAGVSQTPSNKVTEKGKYVELRCDPISGHTALYWYRQSLGQGPEFLIYFQGTGAADDSGLPNDRFFAVRPEGSVSTLKIQRTERGDSAVYLCASSFRGGPTDTQYFGPGTRLTVL.

This chain joins TRBV4-1 and TRBJ2-1, with 8 bases lining up with TRBD2. After removal of 2 bases from V and 5 bases from J, the junction contained 14 bases not matched to a gene. The germline V gene has CDR1 MGHRA and CDR2 YSYEKL. This CDR3 comprises 18 residues. CDR3 residues: CASSQRGDGGGINNEQFF. The DNA of the CDR3 is TGCGCCAGCAGCCAAAGAGGGGATGGCGGGGGGATCAACAATGAGCAGTTCTTC.

This chain uses TRBV11-3 with TRBJ2-1; the D gene is possibly TRBD2 (5 bases). The length of the CDR3 is 12 residues. V lost 5 bases, J lost 6 bases, and 8 bases lay in between. Germline loops: CDR1 SGHNT, CDR2 YENEEA. CDR3 nucleotides: TGTGCCAGCAGCCCGGGGAGCAATGAGCAGTTCTTC. Its translation is CASSPGSNEQFF.

The chain joins TRBV28 to TRBJ2-5, with TRBD2 matching 8 bases. The V gene's germline CDR1 is MDHEN and CDR2 SYDVKM. The CDR3 is made up of 13 amino acids. Losses at the gene ends were 9 bases for V and 4 bases for J; bases not matched to a gene: 7. In DNA form, the CDR3 reads TGTGCCAGTAGGGAGCGGGGGCGAGAGACCCAGTACTTC. This sequence encodes CASRERGRETQYF.

The V gene is TRBV19, the J gene TRBJ2-7; D call uncertain. The CDR3 consists of 13 residues. The germline gives CDR1 LNHDA, CDR2 SQIVND (reference sequence). Trimming took 2 bases from V and 3 from J, leaving 8 bases between them. This CDR3 is CASSIWAGYEQYF. The CDR3 DNA sequence: TGTGCCAGTAGTATATGGGCAGGCTACGAGCAGTACTTC.

This rearrangement joins TRBV7-2 to TRBJ2-3; D remains unclear. The length of the CDR3 is 11 residues. Germline lookup yields CDR1 SGHTA and CDR2 FQGNSA. Trimming stripped 5 bases from V and 6 bases from J, with 6 bases between. The CDR3 DNA reads TGTGCCAGCAGCCCGCTCGATACGCAGTATTTT. It specifies CASSPLDTQYF.

The chain recombines TRBV7-2 with TRBJ1-2, with D maybe TRBD1 (6 bases). V was shortened by 5 bases and J by 3 bases, with 16 bases between the two germline ends. Looked up from germline, CDR1 is SGHTA and CDR2 is FQGNSA. CDR3 size: 15 residues. The CDR3 sequence: CASSGGQRFYYGYTF. The CDR3 DNA reads as TGTGCCAGCAGCGGGGGACAACGATTCTACTATGGCTACACCTTC.

The gene calls are TRBV29-1 and TRBJ1-1; perhaps TRBD1 as D (6 bases). V was cut by 4 bases and J by 5 bases, with 11 bases left in between. This CDR3 comprises 12 residues. Germline V CDR1 and CDR2: SQVTM, ANQGSEA. The CDR3, as DNA: TGCAGCGTTGCCGCAGGGGATACTGAAGCTTTCTTT. Translation: CSVAAGDTEAFF.

V is TRBV28 and J is TRBJ1-5, with D unclear. The CDR3 is 13 residues long. Deletions cut 8 bases from V and 3 bases from J, with 11 bases between. CDR1 is MDHEN and CDR2 is SYDVKM in the germline V gene. The CDR3 region is CASRTPLNQPQHF. The DNA of the CDR3 is TGTGCCAGCCGGACGCCTCTCAATCAGCCCCAGCATTTT.

The V call is TRBV29-1, the J call TRBJ1-1; D remains ambiguous. The CDR3 extends over 13 amino acids. Germline V lookup: CDR1 SQVTM, CDR2 ANQGSEA. V shed 4 bases and J shed 0 bases, with 9 bases lying between them. The CDR3 DNA follows: TGCAGCGTTGGACGGTTCATGAACACTGAAGCTTTCTTT. Residues: CSVGRFMNTEAFF.

V and J are TRBV3-1 (or the pseudogene TRBV3-2) and TRBJ1-6; a possible D gene is TRBD1 (5 bases). Trimming shortened V by 4 bases and J by 8 bases, and 12 bases separated the two germline ends. The CDR3 is 14 residues long. The germline V gene has CDR1 LGHDT and CDR2 YNNKEL (reference sequence). The CDR3 coding sequence is TGTGCCAGCAGCCCCTCCGGGGCCCATTCACCCCTCCACTTT. This gives the protein CASSPSGAHSPLHF.

The CDR3 DNA follows: TGTGCCAGCAGCTTAGAGGGGGCTCGCAATCAGCCCCAGCATTTT. This codes for CASSLEGARNQPQHF. The rearrangement joins TRBV7-9 to TRBJ1-5; 7 bases fit TRBD1. The CDR3 has 15 amino acids. With V trimmed by 1 base and J by 2 bases, 2 bases remained unmatched. Germline values: CDR1 SEHNR, CDR2 FQNEAQ (reference sequence).

The rearrangement uses TRBV6-5 and TRBJ2-3; the D call may be TRBD1 or TRBD2 (6 bases each). V was cut by 2 bases and J by 2 bases, with 11 bases left in between. The CDR3 is made up of 15 amino acids. Germline assignment: CDR1 MNHEY and CDR2 SVGAGI. Written as DNA, the CDR3 is TGTGCCAGCAGTTACGAGGGGGGATCCACAGATACGCAGTATTTT. Translating it yields CASSYEGGSTDTQYF.

The CDR3 region has the DNA TGCAGCGTTGATGTAGTGGGAGCTAATGAAAAACTGTTTTTT. Protein sequence: CSVDVVGANEKLFF. This chain joins TRBV29-1 and TRBJ1-4; D not resolved. This CDR3 has 14 residues. CDR1 SQVTM and CDR2 ANQGSEA come from the germline V gene. V dropped 3 bases and J dropped 3 bases, with 11 bases sitting between them.

This chain joins TRBV7-9 and TRBJ1-1, with a possible D match to TRBD1 (5 bases). V was cut by 7 bases and J by 0 bases, with 12 bases left in between. The CDR3 consists of 14 residues. CDR1 is SEHNR, CDR2 FQNEAQ, per germline (reference sequence). CDR3 nucleotides: TGTGCCAGCACCCCCCGGGGCATGAACACTGAAGCTTTCTTT. This encodes CASTPRGMNTEAFF.

The chain joins TRBV27 to TRBJ2-1, with 13 bases aligning to TRBD2. J was trimmed by 0 bases and V by 1 base; bases with no gene match: 3. The CDR3 loop spans 18 amino acids. Germline V gene sequence: CDR1 MNHEY, CDR2 SMNVEV (reference sequence). The CDR3 DNA is TGTGCCAGCAGTTTATTACTAGCGGGGGGGAGCTCCTACAATGAGCAGTTCTTC. Encoded protein: CASSLLLAGGSSYNEQFF.

The rearrangement uses TRBV30 and TRBJ1-1; no clear D. The CDR3 totals 13 residues. Trimming stripped 0 bases from V and 4 bases from J, with 9 bases between. Germline assignment: CDR1 GTSNPN and CDR2 SVGIG (reference sequence). CDR3 loop: CAWSVASTTEAFF. As DNA, the CDR3 is TGTGCCTGGAGTGTAGCTTCTACCACTGAAGCTTTCTTT. Based on the CDR3 plus reference TRBV30 and TRBJ1-1, the full variable domain is SQTIHQWPATLVQPVGSPLSLECTVEGTSNPNLYWYRQAAGRGLQLLFYSVGIGQISSEVPQNLSASRPQDRQFILSSKKLLLSDSGFYLCAWSVASTTEAFFGQGTRLTVV.

This chain joins TRBV7-6 and TRBJ2-1; D is unclear. The CDR3 runs to 16 residues. CDR1 is SGHVS and CDR2 is FNYEAQ in the germline V gene. V lost 0 bases and J lost 3, with 12 bases in between. The CDR3 region is CASSLARKSYYNEQFF. CDR3 bases: TGTGCCAGCAGCTTAGCCCGGAAGAGTTACTACAATGAGCAGTTCTTC.

This sequence joins TRBV6-4 and TRBJ2-7; D gene ambiguous. V was cut by 8 bases and J by 7 bases, with 18 bases left in between. The germline V gene has CDR1 MRHNA and CDR2 SNTAGT. CDR3 length: 13 amino acids. The CDR3 coding sequence is TGTGCCAGCCCTGGATTCCCGGTGAGGGAGCAGTACTTC. Translated: CASPGFPVREQYF.

The J gene is TRBJ2-3, the V gene TRBV4-1, with 9 bases that match TRBD2. The CDR3 is 16 residues long. After removal of 1 base from V and 1 base from J, the junction contained 3 bases not matched to a gene. Germline assignment: CDR1 MGHRA and CDR2 YSYEKL. CDR3 region: CASSQGSSGGTDTQYF. The CDR3, as DNA: TGCGCCAGCAGCCAAGGTTCTAGCGGGGGCACAGATACGCAGTATTTT.

The CDR3 nucleotides are TGTGCCAGTAGTATTGACAGGGGGCGCGTTGGGGCCAACGTCCTGACTTTC. This codes for CASSIDRGRVGANVLTF. The V call is TRBV19, the J call TRBJ2-6; TRBD1 aligns across 10 bases. In germline, CDR1 is LNHDA, CDR2 SQIVND (reference sequence). CDR3 length: 17 residues. V trimming: 3 bases; J trimming: 3 bases; junction bases outside the gene matches: 5.